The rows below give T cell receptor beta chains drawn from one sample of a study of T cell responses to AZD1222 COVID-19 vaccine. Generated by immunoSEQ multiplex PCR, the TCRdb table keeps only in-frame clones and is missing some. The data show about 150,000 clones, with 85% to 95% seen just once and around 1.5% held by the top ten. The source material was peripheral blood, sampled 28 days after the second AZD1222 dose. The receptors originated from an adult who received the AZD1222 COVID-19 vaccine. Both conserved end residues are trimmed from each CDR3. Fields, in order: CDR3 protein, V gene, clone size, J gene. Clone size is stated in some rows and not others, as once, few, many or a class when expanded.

ASRIGGLNTEAF | TRBV27 | NA | TRBJ1-1
ASSESRWGNQPQH | TRBV6-1 | NA | TRBJ1-5
ASNWEPAQPQH | TRBV6-6 | once | TRBJ1-5
ASSQAGTGELF | TRBV3-1/TRBV3-2 | NA | TRBJ2-2
ASSFQGINGYT | TRBV27 | NA | TRBJ1-2
ASSLGGSGNTIY | TRBV11-2 | NA | TRBJ1-3
ASSLVGTGYTEAF | TRBV5-8 | NA | TRBJ1-1
ASRKLAGGPDTQY | TRBV6-5 | NA | TRBJ2-3
ASSFDGRSGDGYT | TRBV27 | NA | TRBJ1-2
ASSSGPKQF | TRBV6-5 | NA | TRBJ2-1
ATTARGQSVYEQY | TRBV2 | NA | TRBJ2-7
SARRGGQGNEKLF | TRBV29-1 | NA | TRBJ1-4
ASSLSSGTYNEQF | TRBV7-8 | NA | TRBJ2-1
ASSPVAGVRDTQY | TRBV7-3 | NA | TRBJ2-3
ASGSHRAPNQPQH | TRBV5-1 | once | TRBJ1-5
ASSSRSGSYTDTQY | TRBV13 | NA | TRBJ2-3
ASSQEGRPGFGYT | TRBV4-2 | NA | TRBJ1-2
ASSEEAGVIASQH | TRBV2 | NA | TRBJ1-5
ASSQGSSGNTIY | TRBV3-1/TRBV3-2 | NA | TRBJ1-3
ASSPGGEKLF | TRBV3-1/TRBV3-2 | NA | TRBJ1-4
ASSFLAAGYNEQF | TRBV5-5 | NA | TRBJ2-1
ASSQARDAEQF | TRBV4-1 | once | TRBJ2-1
ASSLGTSGQHKNIQY | TRBV7-9 | NA | TRBJ2-4
ASSPREISGELF | TRBV7-3 | once | TRBJ2-2
ASSLAAGLTEAF | TRBV7-9 | NA | TRBJ1-1
ASGLGPTDTQY | TRBV6-4 | NA | TRBJ2-3
ASSWAGRTAGELF | TRBV27 | NA | TRBJ2-2
ASSIMGQGLSYT | TRBV19 | NA | TRBJ1-2
ASSLGTGGVAGGPF | TRBV11-2 | NA | TRBJ2-1
ASSLSGTEGYT | TRBV5-1 | NA | TRBJ1-2
ASSRGPGGYEQY | TRBV6-5 | NA | TRBJ2-7
ASRYGTAPYEQY | TRBV6-5 | once | TRBJ2-7
ASSYVGLAGDEQY | TRBV6-6 | NA | TRBJ2-7
ASSLLLGGYT | TRBV3-1/TRBV3-2 | NA | TRBJ1-2
ASSVNTEAF | TRBV25-1 | once | TRBJ1-1
ASRPPAPSGNTIY | TRBV6-6 | NA | TRBJ1-3
ASSLGGTARYEQY | TRBV27 | NA | TRBJ2-7
ASSGSGRDYEQY | TRBV2 | NA | TRBJ2-7